Sequencing of this T cell receptor beta chain was carried out in a study of PD-1 blockade in classical Hodgkin lymphoma. No patient escaped relapse after autologous stem cell transplantation, and brentuximab vedotin exposure varied. Classification of best responses gave complete response, partial response or progressive disease. As to this clone: Its antigen is not identified.

Assay used: immunoSEQ multiplex PCR; TCRdb lists only in-frame clones, some missing. The data hold about 27,000 clones, with approximately 80% observed a single time. Whole-study results and caveats: Only CD4+ TCR diversity, not CD8+, had risen significantly by C4D1. Those patients who began receiving nivolumab less than 1 year after ASCT had lower diversity, and they were excluded. Newly diagnosed patients were reported to start with lower TCR diversity than healthy donors.

CDR3 size: 15 residues. Germline V CDR1 and CDR2: LNHDA, SQIVND (reference sequence). V lost 7 bases to trimming and J lost 1 base; unmatched junction nucleotides: 7. This chain links TRBV19 with TRBJ1-1; 9 bases agree with TRBD1. This specimen consisted of peripheral blood mononuclear cells (PBMCs), obtained before the second cycle of nivolumab. The source is a human donor with classical Hodgkin lymphoma. In DNA, the CDR3 is TGTGCCAGTACCACGGGACAGGGACGGAACACTGAAGCTTTCTTT. It translates to CASTTGQGRNTEAFF. The variable domain in full, with the rest retrieved from reference TRBV19 and TRBJ1-1, is DGGITQSPKYLFRKEGQNVTLSCEQNLNHDAMYWYRQDPGQGLRLIYYSQIVNDFQKGDIAEGYSVSREKKESFPLTVTSAQKNPTAFYLCASTTGQGRNTEAFFGQGTRLTVV.